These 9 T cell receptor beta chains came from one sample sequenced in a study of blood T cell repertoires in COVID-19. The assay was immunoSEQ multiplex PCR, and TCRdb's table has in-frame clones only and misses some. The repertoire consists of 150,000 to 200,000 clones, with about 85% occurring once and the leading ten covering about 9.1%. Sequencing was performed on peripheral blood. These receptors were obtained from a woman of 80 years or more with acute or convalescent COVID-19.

This CDR3 reads CASLRGQGDTEAFF. Here the CDR3 DNA reads TGTGCCTCCCTCCGGGGACAGGGTGACACTGAAGCTTTCTTT. The genes are TRBV10-3 and TRBJ1-1, with TRBD1 identical over 9 bases. Germline loops: CDR1 ENHRY, CDR2 SYGVKD. This CDR3 region has 14 residues. J gave up 3 bases and V 11 bases, and 10 bases lay outside the gene matches.

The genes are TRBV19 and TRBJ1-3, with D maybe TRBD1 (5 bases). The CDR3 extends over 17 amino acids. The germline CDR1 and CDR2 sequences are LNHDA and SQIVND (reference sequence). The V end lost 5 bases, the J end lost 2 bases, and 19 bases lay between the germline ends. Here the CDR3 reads CASSPNAGPGTGNTIYF. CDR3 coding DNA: TGTGCCAGTAGTCCCAATGCAGGGCCAGGGACTGGAAACACCATATATTTT.

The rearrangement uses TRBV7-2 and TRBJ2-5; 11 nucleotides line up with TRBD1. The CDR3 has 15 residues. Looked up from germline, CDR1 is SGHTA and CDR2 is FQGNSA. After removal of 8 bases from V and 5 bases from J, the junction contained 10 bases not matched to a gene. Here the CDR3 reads CASEEDRGHGETQYF. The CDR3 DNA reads TGTGCCAGCGAAGAGGACAGGGGGCACGGGGAGACCCAGTACTTC. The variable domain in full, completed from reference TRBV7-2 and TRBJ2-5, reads GAGVSQSPSNKVTEKGKDVELRCDPISGHTALYWYRQSLGQGLEFLIYFQGNSAPDKSGLPSDRFSAERTGGSVSTLTIQRTQQEDSAVYLCASEEDRGHGETQYFGPGTRLLVL.

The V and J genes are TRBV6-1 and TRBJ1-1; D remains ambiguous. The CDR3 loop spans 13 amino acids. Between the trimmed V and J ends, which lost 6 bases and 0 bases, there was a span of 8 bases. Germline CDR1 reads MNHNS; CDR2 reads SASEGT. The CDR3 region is CASRGSLNTEAFF. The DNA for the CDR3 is TGTGCCAGCAGGGGCAGTTTGAACACTGAAGCTTTCTTT.

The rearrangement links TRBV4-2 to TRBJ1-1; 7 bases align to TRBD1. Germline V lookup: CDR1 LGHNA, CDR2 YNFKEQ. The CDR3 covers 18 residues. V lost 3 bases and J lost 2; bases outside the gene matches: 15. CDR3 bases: TGTGCCAGCAGCCAGGCCATACCGGGACAGCGGATAAACACTGAAGCTTTCTTT. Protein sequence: CASSQAIPGQRINTEAFF.

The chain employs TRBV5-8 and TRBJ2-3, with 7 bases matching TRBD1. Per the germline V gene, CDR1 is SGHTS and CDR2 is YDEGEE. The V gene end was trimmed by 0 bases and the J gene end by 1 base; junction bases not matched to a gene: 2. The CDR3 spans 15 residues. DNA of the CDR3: TGTGCCAGCAGCTTGGGGCAGGGGGGCACAGATACGCAGTATTTT. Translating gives CASSLGQGGTDTQYF.

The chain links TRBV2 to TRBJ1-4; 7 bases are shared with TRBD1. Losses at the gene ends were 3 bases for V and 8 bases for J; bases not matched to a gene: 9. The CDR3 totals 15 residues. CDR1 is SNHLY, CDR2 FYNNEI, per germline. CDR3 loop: CASSENRGSKEKLFF. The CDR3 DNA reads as TGTGCCAGCAGTGAGAACAGGGGCAGCAAGGAAAAACTGTTTTTT.

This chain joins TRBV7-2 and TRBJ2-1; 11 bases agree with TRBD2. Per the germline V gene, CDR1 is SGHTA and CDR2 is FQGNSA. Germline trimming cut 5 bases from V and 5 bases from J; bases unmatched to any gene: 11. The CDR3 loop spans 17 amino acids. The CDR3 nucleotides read TGTGCCAGCAGCCCCTTTGTCCTAGCGGGAGGTGACAATGAGCAGTTCTTC. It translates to CASSPFVLAGGDNEQFF.

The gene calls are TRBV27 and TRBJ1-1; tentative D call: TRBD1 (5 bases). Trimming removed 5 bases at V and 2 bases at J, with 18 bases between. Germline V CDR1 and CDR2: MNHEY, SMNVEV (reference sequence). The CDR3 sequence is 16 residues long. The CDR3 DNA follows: TGTGCCAGCAGTCCCCAAAGCAGGGTAGGAAACACTGAAGCTTTCTTT. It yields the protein CASSPQSRVGNTEAFF.